Below are 31 T cell receptor beta chains sequenced from a single sample in a study of cytomegalovirus exposure and HLA in healthy donors. With 60 Vbeta and 13 Jbeta primers, the PCR was carried out. Clones were sequenced by immunoSEQ multiplex PCR, and TCRdb holds only the in-frame ones, with some missing. The sample shows about 89,000 clones, 70% to 85% of them seen only once. The specimen was PBMCs. The receptors come from a man aged 30-40 years in good health and CMV-seronegative.

The chain employs TRBV7-9 and TRBJ1-5; maybe TRBD1 (5 bases). Trimming cost V 5 bases and J 5 bases, with 13 bases left between them. CDR3 length: 14 residues. Per germline, CDR1 SEHNR and CDR2 FQNEAQ (reference sequence). The CDR3: CASSGGGRDQPQHF. The CDR3 DNA reads TGTGCCAGCAGCGGGGGGGGAAGGGATCAGCCCCAGCATTTT.

This clone was recorded only once. The chain is built from TRBV29-1 and TRBJ1-3, with TRBD1 matching over 8 bases. After removal of 6 bases from V and 3 bases from J, the junction contained 4 bases not matched to a gene. This CDR3 region has 13 residues. CDR1 and CDR2 from the germline V gene are SQVTM and ANQGSEA. The chain's CDR3 is CSVGQGGGNTIYF. Here the CDR3 DNA reads TGCAGCGTCGGACAGGGCGGTGGAAACACCATATATTTT. Filled out from reference TRBV29-1 and TRBJ1-3, the complete variable domain reads SAVISQKPSRDICQRGTSLTIQCQVDSQVTMMFWYRQQPGQSLTLIATANQGSEATYESGFVIDKFPISRPNLTFSTLTVSNMSPEDSSIYLCSVGQGGGNTIYFGEGSWLTVV.

This clone was recorded a few times. The chain combines TRBV4-2 with TRBJ1-3; possible D gene TRBD1, 5 bases. V shed 5 bases and J shed 2 bases, with 10 bases lying between them. Germline CDR1 is LGHNA and CDR2 is YNFKEQ. The CDR3 runs 14 residues. The CDR3 region has the DNA TGTGCCAGCAGCGTACCAGGGACTGGAAACACCATATATTTT. Amino acids: CASSVPGTGNTIYF.

This rearrangement joins TRBV6-1 to TRBJ1-5; a possible D gene is TRBD1 (5 bases). Trimming cost V 2 bases and J 12 bases, with 8 bases left between them. The CDR3 spans 11 residues. CDR1 and CDR2 (germline): MNHNS, SASEGT. This CDR3 is CASSEQGGQHF. Here the CDR3 DNA reads TGTGCCAGCAGTGAACAGGGAGGCCAGCATTTT.

The rearrangement uses TRBV28 and TRBJ1-2; D is unresolved. CDR1 is MDHEN and CDR2 is SYDVKM in the germline V gene. This CDR3 contains 14 residues. V lost 6 bases, J lost 8 bases, and 19 bases lay in between. The CDR3 here is CASSRYLGDEGYTF. The DNA for the CDR3 is TGTGCCAGCAGCCGGTACCTAGGTGATGAGGGCTACACCTTC.

This clone was seen a few times. The chain is built from TRBV10-2 and TRBJ2-2; 8 nucleotides match TRBD1. The CDR3 covers 14 residues. V shed 5 bases, J shed 7 bases, and the junction held 6 bases outside the gene matches. Germline loops: CDR1 WSHSY, CDR2 SAAADI. CDR3 amino acids: CASSLQGVNGELFF. CDR3 coding DNA: TGCGCCAGCAGTCTACAGGGGGTGAACGGGGAGCTGTTTTTT.

J is TRBJ2-7 and V is TRBV29-1; 7 nucleotides align to TRBD1. The CDR3 is 13 residues long. Trimming took 6 bases from V and 0 from J; bases not matched to a gene: 5. Germline V gene data show CDR1 as SQVTM and CDR2 as ANQGSEA. The CDR3 nucleotides are TGCAGCGTCACAGGGACAGTCTCCTACGAGCAGTACTTC. The encoded protein is CSVTGTVSYEQYF.

The chain employs TRBV7-2 and TRBJ2-2, with D possibly TRBD2 on 6 matching bases. There are 14 residues in the CDR3. V lost 5 bases and J lost 9, with 16 bases in between. Germline assignment: CDR1 SGHTA and CDR2 FQGNSA. The chain's CDR3 is CASSPGAGRRELFF. The CDR3 DNA sequence: TGTGCCAGCAGCCCCGGCGCAGGGAGGAGGGAGCTGTTTTTT.

This clone has just one count. V usage is TRBV9 and J usage is TRBJ1-3, with a possible D match to TRBD1 (5 bases). V lost 2 bases and J lost 3, with 12 bases in between. Germline values: CDR1 SGDLS, CDR2 YYNGEE. CDR3 size: 15 residues. CDR3 in DNA: TGTGCCAGCAGCGTTTCTCAGGGAAGTGGAAACACCATATATTTT. Translation: CASSVSQGSGNTIYF.

This clone was counted once. J is TRBJ2-7 and V is TRBV27; 7 nucleotides line up with TRBD1. V was clipped by 3 bases and J by 5 bases; unmatched bases: 4. CDR1 is MNHEY and CDR2 is SMNVEV in the germline V gene (reference sequence). The CDR3 sequence is 13 residues long. The CDR3 DNA sequence: TGTGCCAGCAGTTTCTTACAGGGGAACGAGCAGTACTTC. This gives the protein CASSFLQGNEQYF.

The V and J genes are TRBV11-3 and TRBJ1-2; D gene uncertain. There are 16 residues in the CDR3. The V gene lost 0 bases and the J gene lost 2 bases, with 13 bases spanning the gap. Germline V CDR1 and CDR2: SGHNT, YENEEA. The CDR3 here is CASSLEGRGGNYGYTF. The CDR3 DNA follows: TGTGCCAGCAGCTTAGAAGGTCGTGGAGGGAACTATGGCTACACCTTC.

The chain recombines TRBV5-4 with TRBJ2-7; 7 bases match TRBD1. Per the germline V gene, CDR1 is SGHNT and CDR2 is YYREEE (reference sequence). The CDR3 contains 14 residues. The V segment lost 4 bases and the J segment 2 bases; nucleotides outside the gene matches: 6. CDR3 DNA: TGTGCCAGCAGCCTTCGGGACAGCACCTACGAGCAGTACTTC. Translation gives CASSLRDSTYEQYF.

The chain carries TRBV5-1 and TRBJ2-7; TRBD1 aligns across 11 bases. This CDR3 region has 15 residues. CDR1 is SGHRS, CDR2 YFSETQ, per germline. V lost 5 bases, J lost 0 bases, and 4 bases stayed unmatched. The CDR3 sequence: CASSSGQGGSYEQYF. The CDR3 DNA sequence: TGCGCCAGCAGTTCGGGACAGGGGGGCTCCTACGAGCAGTACTTC.

The chain links TRBV28 to TRBJ2-5; D might be TRBD2 (6 bases). V was clipped by 6 bases and J by 2 bases, with 16 bases between them. Germline V gene sequence: CDR1 MDHEN, CDR2 SYDVKM. The CDR3 totals 15 residues. The DNA for the CDR3 is TGTGCCAGCAGCCTAGCGCCACATACACAAGAGACCCAGTACTTC. It specifies CASSLAPHTQETQYF.

V usage is TRBV5-1 and J usage is TRBJ2-5, with D possibly matching TRBD2 (5 bases). Germline V gene data show CDR1 as SGHRS and CDR2 as YFSETQ. The CDR3 is 15 residues long. The V gene lost 2 bases and the J gene lost 2 bases, with 13 bases spanning the gap. The DNA of the CDR3 is TGCGCCAGCAGCTTCGAAGTAAGCGGACAAGAGACCCAGTACTTC. Encoded protein: CASSFEVSGQETQYF.

The genes are TRBV27 and TRBJ2-3, with a possible D match to TRBD2 (6 bases). Per germline, CDR1 MNHEY and CDR2 SMNVEV (reference sequence). The CDR3 consists of 17 residues. The V end lost 6 bases, the J end lost 2 bases, and 21 bases lay between the germline ends. The CDR3 here is CASSPVGGRLFTDTQYF. The CDR3 bases are TGTGCCAGCAGCCCCGTGGGGGGACGATTGTTCACAGATACGCAGTATTTT.

V is TRBV28 and J is TRBJ2-3; 9 bases agree with TRBD1. There are 15 residues in the CDR3. The ends lost 2 bases at V and 3 bases at J; junction bases unmatched: 3. Germline V gene sequence: CDR1 MDHEN, CDR2 SYDVKM. CDR3 sequence: CASSLPGQGTDTQYF. The CDR3 nucleotides read TGTGCCAGCAGTTTACCCGGACAGGGGACAGATACGCAGTATTTT.

This clone was detected only a few times. A junction boundary mismatches the germline segment, possibly from a read error. The J gene is TRBJ1-1, the V gene TRBV7-9; tentatively, D is TRBD1 (6 bases). This CDR3 is built from 12 residues. Germline lookup yields CDR1 SEHNR and CDR2 FQNEAQ (reference sequence). This CDR3 reads CSSSRGAPEAFF. CDR3 nucleotide sequence: TGTTCCAGCAGCCGGGGGGCGCCTGAAGCTTTCTTT.

V usage is TRBV4-1 and J usage is TRBJ2-2, with 8 bases lining up with TRBD1. The germline CDR1 and CDR2 sequences are MGHRA and YSYEKL. After removal of 4 bases from V and 2 bases from J, the junction contained 6 bases not matched to a gene. CDR3 length: 16 residues. The chain's CDR3 is CASSRGGQANTGELFF. The CDR3 DNA sequence: TGCGCCAGCAGCCGAGGGGGACAGGCAAACACCGGGGAGCTGTTTTTT.

The rearrangement joins TRBV5-1 to TRBJ1-3; TRBD1 agrees at 7 bases. Germline-derived CDR1 and CDR2 are SGHRS and YFSETQ. This CDR3 is built from 15 residues. J gave up 0 bases and V 1 base, and 1 base lay outside the gene matches. CDR3 sequence (DNA): TGCGCCAGCAGCTTGCCAGGGGGCTCTGGAAACACCATATATTTT. Protein: CASSLPGGSGNTIYF.

The V gene is TRBV19, the J gene TRBJ1-4, with 9 bases that match TRBD1. Per germline, CDR1 LNHDA and CDR2 SQIVND (reference sequence). The ends lost 6 bases at V and 10 bases at J; junction bases unmatched: 9. CDR3 length: 14 amino acids. CDR3 DNA sequence: TGTGCCAGTAGCATCGGACAGGGGACGGCAAAACTGTTTTTT. It encodes CASSIGQGTAKLFF.

This clone was found a few times. J is TRBJ2-7 and V is TRBV16; 9 positions agree with TRBD1. Trimming removed 3 bases from V and 6 bases from J; junction bases left unmatched: 6. The length of the CDR3 is 14 residues. Germline loops: CDR1 KGHSY, CDR2 FQNENV. The CDR3 sequence is CASSQGTGRREQYF. The CDR3 nucleotides read TGTGCCAGCAGCCAGGGGACAGGGAGGCGCGAGCAGTACTTC.

V and J are TRBV28 and TRBJ1-5; no definite D call. CDR1 is MDHEN, CDR2 SYDVKM, per germline. V was shortened by 3 bases and J by 5 bases, with 11 bases between the two germline ends. The CDR3 runs to 14 residues. In DNA form, the CDR3 reads TGTGCCAGCAGTTTCCCCGGGGTGGATCAGCCCCAGCATTTT. It translates to CASSFPGVDQPQHF.

The chain uses TRBV7-2 and TRBJ1-1; TRBD1 agrees at 8 bases. Germline loops: CDR1 SGHTA, CDR2 FQGNSA. Trimming took 3 bases from V and 1 from J; bases not matched to a gene: 7. CDR3 length: 16 amino acids. The CDR3 protein is CASSFVDRVRNTEAFF. CDR3 nucleotides: TGTGCCAGCAGCTTTGTGGACAGGGTGCGGAACACTGAAGCTTTCTTT.

A few counts support this clone. The V call is TRBV29-1, the J call TRBJ1-1, with a weak D call TRBD1 (5 bases). Trimming left V 5 bases short and J 3 bases short, with 28 bases between. From germline, CDR1 is SQVTM and CDR2 ANQGSEA. CDR3 size: 18 residues. The CDR3 DNA reads TGCAGCGTTTTGGCGGCCTTGAGATTTCCAGGGAGGGACACTGAAGCTTTCTTT. This gives the protein CSVLAALRFPGRDTEAFF.

The gene calls are TRBV12-5 and TRBJ1-1, with 7 bases aligning to TRBD1. This CDR3 is 16 amino acids long. Germline V CDR1 and CDR2: LGHNT, FRNRAP. The V gene end was trimmed by 1 base and the J gene end by 0 bases; junction bases not matched to a gene: 5. CDR3 amino acids: CASGLGQGSVNTEAFF. The CDR3 DNA follows: TGTGCTAGTGGTTTGGGACAGGGCTCGGTGAACACTGAAGCTTTCTTT.

This clone occurred a few times. This chain joins TRBV6-6 and TRBJ2-7; D not resolved. With 5 bases removed from V and 1 base from J, the gap between germline ends came to 12 bases. Germline lookup yields CDR1 MNHNY and CDR2 SVGAGI (reference sequence). This CDR3 region has 14 residues. This CDR3 is CASSAHDGSYEQYF. The DNA of the CDR3 is TGTGCCAGCAGTGCGCACGACGGGTCCTACGAGCAGTACTTC.

The DNA of the CDR3 is TGTGCCAGCAGTGAATTCGGACAGGCGAACACTGAAGCTTTCTTT. Translated: CASSEFGQANTEAFF. The chain has TRBV25-1 and TRBJ1-1; the match to TRBD1 covers 7 bases. The CDR3 consists of 15 residues. The V segment lost 1 base and the J segment 1 base; nucleotides outside the gene matches: 3. Germline CDR1 MGHDK, CDR2 SYGVNS.

V gene TRBV4-3 combines with J gene TRBJ1-6; 8 bases are a match to TRBD1. V gave up 0 bases and J gave up 5 bases; unmatched junction bases: 3. This CDR3 has 16 amino acids. Germline CDR1 is LGHNA and CDR2 is YSLEER. The CDR3 loop reads CASSQDSGGNNSPLHF. CDR3 sequence (DNA): TGCGCCAGCAGCCAAGATTCAGGGGGCAATAATTCACCCCTCCACTTT.

V and J are TRBV19 and TRBJ2-7; TRBD2 matches 13 bases. The ends lost 5 bases at V and 1 base at J; junction bases unmatched: 8. From germline, CDR1 is LNHDA and CDR2 SQIVND (reference sequence). The CDR3 extends over 17 amino acids. The CDR3, as DNA: TGTGCCAGTAGTCCCTCGGGGACTAGCGGGGATTCCTACGAGCAGTACTTC. It specifies CASSPSGTSGDSYEQYF.

The chain employs TRBV4-2 and TRBJ2-5, with TRBD2 identical over 9 bases. J was trimmed by 1 base and V by 2 bases; bases with no gene match: 11. Germline CDR1 LGHNA, CDR2 YNFKEQ. The CDR3 is 18 amino acids. DNA of the CDR3: TGTGCCAGCAGCCAACTGATTAGCGGGGGCCGCCCCCAAGAGACCCAGTACTTC. Translation gives CASSQLISGGRPQETQYF.